This T cell receptor beta chain was retrieved from a study of neoadjuvant nivolumab and ipilimumab in lung cancer. This CDR3 is 14 amino acids long. Trimming removed 3 bases at V and 1 base at J, with 9 bases between. The germline V gene encodes CDR1 SGHVS and CDR2 FQNEAQ. TCRdb's table, derived via immunoSEQ multiplex PCR, lists solely in-frame clones and lacks some. The table shows 15,000 to 20,000 clones, with more than 75% occurring only once. General study findings and limits: Resected-tumor TCR richness correlated positively with pretherapy blood richness.

This clone was found a few times. Its cognate antigen is unknown. The gene calls are TRBV7-8 and TRBJ1-1, with D possibly TRBD1 on 6 matching bases. This receptor was obtained from an adult with non-small cell lung cancer. This material consisted of tumor tissue, taken after neoadjuvant nivolumab, alone or with ipilimumab, at or shortly before surgery. The CDR3 spells CASSFRGQNTEAFF. In nucleotides, the CDR3 is TGTGCCAGCAGCTTTCGGGGGCAGAACACTGAAGCTTTCTTT.